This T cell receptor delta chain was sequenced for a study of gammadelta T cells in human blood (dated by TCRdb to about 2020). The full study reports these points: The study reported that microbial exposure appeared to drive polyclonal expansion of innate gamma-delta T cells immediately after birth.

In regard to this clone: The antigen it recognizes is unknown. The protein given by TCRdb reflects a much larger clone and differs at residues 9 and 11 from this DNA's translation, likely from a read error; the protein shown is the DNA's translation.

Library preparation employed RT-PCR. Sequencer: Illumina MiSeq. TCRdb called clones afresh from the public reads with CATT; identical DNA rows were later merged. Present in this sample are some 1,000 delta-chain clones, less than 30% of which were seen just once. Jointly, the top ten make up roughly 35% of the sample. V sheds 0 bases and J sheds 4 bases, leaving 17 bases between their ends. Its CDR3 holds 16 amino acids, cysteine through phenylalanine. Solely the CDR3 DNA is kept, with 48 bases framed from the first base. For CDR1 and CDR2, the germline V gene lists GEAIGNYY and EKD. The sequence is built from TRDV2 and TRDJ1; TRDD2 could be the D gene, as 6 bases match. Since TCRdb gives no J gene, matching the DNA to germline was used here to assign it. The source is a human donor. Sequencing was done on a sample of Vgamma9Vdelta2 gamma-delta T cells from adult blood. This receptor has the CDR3 CACDTVGGSYIDKLIF. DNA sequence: TGTGCCTGTGACACCGTAGGGGGGTCCTACATCGATAAACTCATCTTT.